Below are 20 T cell receptor beta chains sequenced from a single sample in a study of blood T cell repertoires in COVID-19. Sequenced by immunoSEQ multiplex PCR; TCRdb stores in-frame clones only, minus some. The repertoire consists of tens of thousands of clones, with about 72% occurring once and the leading ten covering approximately 15%. Sequencing was performed on peripheral blood. These receptors were taken from a man aged 70 or older with active or convalescent COVID-19.

The CDR3 sequence is CASSNRTTDAFF. The CDR3 DNA follows: TGTGCCAGCAGCAACCGGACAACCGACGCTTTCTTT. The chain uses TRBV5-4 and TRBJ1-1; D perhaps matches TRBD1 (5 bases). Germline V CDR1 and CDR2: SGHNT, YYREEE (reference sequence). The CDR3 loop spans 12 amino acids. V lost 4 bases, J lost 11 bases, and 15 bases lay in between.

This clone was detected only a few times. The chain recombines TRBV9 with TRBJ1-4; D is uncertain. V lost 0 bases, J lost 0 bases, and 6 bases lay in between. Germline V gene lookup returns CDR1 SGDLS and CDR2 YYNGEE. The CDR3 runs 15 residues. This chain's CDR3 is CASSVGTSTNEKLFF. Here the CDR3 DNA reads TGTGCCAGCAGCGTAGGGACTTCAACTAATGAAAAACTGTTTTTT.

This clone was found a few times. V is TRBV5-1 and J is TRBJ1-2; 8 positions match TRBD1. The CDR3 length is 13 residues. The V gene end was trimmed by 4 bases and the J gene end by 6 bases; junction bases not matched to a gene: 5. CDR1 is SGHRS and CDR2 is YFSETQ in the germline V gene. CDR3 sequence: CASSTDRVHGYTF. The CDR3 region has the DNA TGCGCCAGCAGCACGGACAGGGTCCATGGCTACACCTTC.

The chain uses TRBV5-1 and TRBJ1-6; 9 bases are shared with TRBD1. The CDR3 has 15 residues. Per germline, CDR1 SGHRS and CDR2 YFSETQ. V shed 4 bases and J 10 bases; nucleotides not matched to a gene: 9. For the CDR3, the DNA is TGCGCCAGCAGCCTTGGGACAGGGAGGTCCTCACCCCTCCACTTT. Translated: CASSLGTGRSSPLHF.

The chain couples TRBV6-6 to TRBJ2-2; TRBD1 agrees at 9 bases. Germline V lookup: CDR1 MNHNY, CDR2 SVGAGI (reference sequence). J gave up 4 bases and V 7 bases, and 10 bases lay outside the gene matches. CDR3 length: 16 amino acids. The CDR3 loop is CASTRTGGEGTGELFF. The DNA of the CDR3 is TGTGCCAGCACCAGAACAGGGGGCGAGGGCACCGGGGAGCTGTTTTTT.

The genes are TRBV2 and TRBJ2-3; no firm D call. The length of the CDR3 is 14 residues. Germline CDR1 is SNHLY and CDR2 is FYNNEI. The V end was cut by 2 bases, the J end by 0 bases, with 6 bases between. In DNA, the CDR3 is TGTGCCAGCAGTGAAAGCACTAGCACAGATACGCAGTATTTT. Its protein product is CASSESTSTDTQYF.

In this sample, this clone turned up a few times. The chain carries TRBV28 and TRBJ1-4; D unclear. Trimming left V 8 bases short and J 7 bases short, with 5 bases between. The CDR3 totals 10 residues. Germline assignment: CDR1 MDHEN and CDR2 SYDVKM. CDR3 coding DNA: TGTGCCAGCGGGAGTGAAAAACTGTTTTTT. Translating it yields CASGSEKLFF. Combining the CDR3 with reference TRBV28 and TRBJ1-4 gives the whole variable domain DVKVTQSSRYLVKRTGEKVFLECVQDMDHENMFWYRQDPGLGLRLIYFSYDVKMKEKGDIPEGYSVSREKKERFSLILESASTNQTSMYLCASGSEKLFFGSGTQLSVL.

This sequence joins TRBV28 and TRBJ2-7; TRBD1 agrees at 7 bases. This CDR3 has 14 amino acids. From germline, CDR1 is MDHEN and CDR2 SYDVKM. With 5 bases clipped from V and 3 bases from J, the junction kept 7 bases outside the gene matches. The CDR3 spells CASSRTGQVYEQYF. The CDR3 DNA sequence: TGTGCCAGCAGTCGGACCGGACAGGTCTACGAGCAGTACTTC.

This rearrangement joins TRBV11-1 to TRBJ1-1; D ambiguous. Germline V gene lookup returns CDR1 SGHAT and CDR2 FQDESV (reference sequence). The CDR3 spans 13 residues. Trimming cost V 5 bases and J 0 bases, with 7 bases left between them. The CDR3 here is CASSRTVNTEAFF. CDR3 in DNA: TGTGCCAGCAGCCGAACAGTGAACACTGAAGCTTTCTTT.

This clone was picked up a small number of times. The chain couples TRBV5-1 to TRBJ2-2, with D tentatively TRBD1 (5 bases). The CDR3 loop spans 14 amino acids. V was pared by 4 bases and J by 1 base, with 8 bases between. Germline CDR1 is SGHRS and CDR2 is YFSETQ. The CDR3 DNA reads as TGCGCCAGCAGCACCGGACAGAACACCGGGGAGCTGTTTTTT. This translates into CASSTGQNTGELFF.

This clone was picked up a small number of times. The rearrangement links TRBV19 to TRBJ2-2; D perhaps matches TRBD1 (6 bases). There are 14 residues in the CDR3. The V end was cut by 0 bases, the J end by 6 bases, with 8 bases between. Germline V gene data show CDR1 as LNHDA and CDR2 as SQIVND (reference sequence). The CDR3 nucleotides read TGTGCCAGTAGTATAGAATGGACAGCCGGGGAGCTGTTTTTT. It yields the protein CASSIEWTAGELFF.

This clone has more than one count but fewer than ten. The chain is built from TRBV4-1 and TRBJ1-5; tentatively, D is TRBD1 (5 bases). This CDR3 contains 16 residues. The V end lost 6 bases, the J end lost 1 base, and 16 bases lay between the germline ends. Germline lookup yields CDR1 MGHRA and CDR2 YSYEKL. The CDR3 here is CASSLFSGISNQPQHF. The CDR3 coding sequence is TGCGCCAGCAGTCTCTTCTCAGGGATAAGCAATCAGCCCCAGCATTTT.

The chain uses TRBV18 and TRBJ1-5, with 7 bases identical to TRBD1. CDR3 size: 12 residues. Germline assignment: CDR1 KGHSH and CDR2 LQKENI. Trimming took 3 bases from V and 11 from J; bases not matched to a gene: 4. The chain's CDR3 is CASSPDRTAQHF. CDR3 nucleotide sequence: TGTGCCAGCTCACCGGACAGGACAGCCCAGCATTTT.

This clone was counted a single time. The chain is built from TRBV19 and TRBJ2-7, with 7 bases matching TRBD1. The CDR3 totals 15 residues. CDR1 and CDR2 (germline): LNHDA, SQIVND (reference sequence). V was pared by 5 bases and J by 0 bases, with 7 bases of the junction left unmatched. This chain's CDR3 is CASSDQTGSSYEQYF. The CDR3 region has the DNA TGTGCCAGTAGTGACCAGACAGGGAGCTCCTACGAGCAGTACTTC.

This chain connects TRBV4-1 to TRBJ2-3; D is possibly TRBD1 (6 bases). Trimming cost V 3 bases and J 3 bases, with 10 bases left between them. Germline loops: CDR1 MGHRA, CDR2 YSYEKL. CDR3 size: 14 residues. This CDR3 reads CASSQLDRTDTQYF. In nucleotides, the CDR3 is TGCGCCAGCAGCCAGCTTGACAGGACAGATACGCAGTATTTT.

The gene calls are TRBV11-2 and TRBJ2-2; possible D gene TRBD1, 5 bases. V was shortened by 3 bases and J by 7 bases, with 6 bases between the two germline ends. Germline V gene lookup returns CDR1 SGHAT and CDR2 FQNNGV. The CDR3 extends over 12 amino acids. DNA of the CDR3: TGTGCCAGCAGCTTCAGGGTCGGGGAGCTGTTTTTT. Protein product: CASSFRVGELFF.

The J gene is TRBJ2-1, the V gene TRBV9; no definite D call. Between the trimmed V and J ends, which lost 0 bases and 0 bases, there was a span of 10 bases. Germline CDR1 reads SGDLS; CDR2 reads YYNGEE. CDR3 length: 16 residues. CDR3 sequence: CASSVGGPSSYNEQFF. The CDR3 region has the DNA TGTGCCAGCAGCGTAGGTGGTCCGAGCTCCTACAATGAGCAGTTCTTC. The variable domain in full, with the rest retrieved from reference TRBV9 and TRBJ2-1, is DSGVTQTPKHLITATGQRVTLRCSPRSGDLSVYWYQQSLDQGLQFLIQYYNGEERAKGNILERFSAQQFPDLHSELNLSSLELGDSALYFCASSVGGPSSYNEQFFGPGTRLTVL.

This clone was found many times. V and J are TRBV5-5 and TRBJ2-3; 12 positions agree with TRBD2. CDR3 length: 15 residues. V lost 3 bases and J lost 5; bases outside the gene matches: 4. Germline V gives CDR1 SGHKS, CDR2 YYEKEE (reference sequence). For the CDR3, the DNA is TGTGCCAGCAGCTCTACTAGCGGGGGGAGAGATACGCAGTATTTT. This encodes CASSSTSGGRDTQYF.

This chain joins TRBV30 and TRBJ1-6; tentative D call: TRBD1 (6 bases). V was trimmed by 3 bases and J by 5 bases, leaving 17 bases between them. The CDR3 length is 16 residues. CDR1 is GTSNPN, CDR2 SVGIG, per germline (reference sequence). For the CDR3, the DNA is TGTGCCTGGAGCGGCCTTGGGGGGGCAGATAATTCACCCCTCCACTTT. This sequence encodes CAWSGLGGADNSPLHF.

This rearrangement joins TRBV7-9 to TRBJ1-1; unclear D gene. V shed 0 bases and J shed 5 bases, with 19 bases lying between them. The CDR3 sequence is 17 residues long. Germline V lookup: CDR1 SEHNR, CDR2 FQNEAQ (reference sequence). CDR3 region: CASSLAVGRNRGTEAFF. For the CDR3, the DNA is TGTGCCAGCAGCTTAGCCGTAGGTAGGAATAGAGGAACTGAAGCTTTCTTT. Looking up the rest from reference TRBV7-9 and TRBJ1-1 gives the full variable domain: DTGVSQNPRHKITKRGQNVTFRCDPISEHNRLYWYRQTLGQGPEFLTYFQNEAQLEKSRLLSDRFSAERPKGSFSTLEIQRTEQGDSAMYLCASSLAVGRNRGTEAFFGQGTRLTVV.